This note documents a single TCR beta chain sequence. The sample comes from a study of shared clonotypes between healthy human individuals. Overall study context: Per donor, three plates held CD4 naive cells, three held CD4 memory, two held CD8 naive and one held CD8 memory.

Trimming removed 6 bases from V and 4 bases from J; junction bases left unmatched: 11. Germline V gene lookup returns CDR1 MGHRA and CDR2 YSYEKL. The CDR3 covers 15 residues. Here immunoSEQ multiplex PCR was the method, and the copy in TCRdb shows in-frame clones only, minus some. The data contain about 1 million clones, 65% to 80% of them singletons. J is TRBJ1-2 and V is TRBV4-1; 7 bases match TRBD1. The source of this sequence is a man aged 18-30 years in good health. The sequenced sample consisted of memory CD4+ T cells sorted from blood. Documented subset: CD45RA-negative fraction. In DNA form, the CDR3 reads TGCGCCAGCAGAAACCCACAGGGGTCTCGCTATGGCTACACCTTC. Translated, it gives CASRNPQGSRYGYTF.